This TCR beta chain was sequenced in a study of beta chain features in type 1 diabetes. General study findings and limits: In comparison with healthy donors, patients had naive, central memory and Treg TCRB repertoires that appeared more similar. Shortening of TCRB CDR3s, moderate but significant, appeared in all four CD4+ subsets of Type 1 diabetes patients. Type 1 diabetes patients had VDJ junctions that carried fewer insertions and more deletions. Patients and controls would share equally any PCR tilt toward shorter templates.

A few counts support this clone. Its antigen is undetermined. CD45RO/CCR7/CD25/CD127/CD95/CD27 sorting isolated CD4+ naive, central memory, regulatory and stem cell-like memory cells. Trimming left V 2 bases short and J 5 bases short, with 13 bases between. The CDR3 runs 14 residues. The germline gives CDR1 LNHNV, CDR2 YYDKDF (reference sequence). The investigators reverse transcribed all of the isolated RNA, so they sequenced expressed TCRB transcripts. The method was immunoSEQ multiplex PCR; TCRdb's version includes in-frame clones alone and lacks a portion of them. Here the sample spans around 360,000 clones, approximately 12% being singletons.

This sequence joins TRBV15 and TRBJ2-7, with D uncertain. Sample: naive CD4+ T cells from blood. The sequence derives from a young woman with type 1 diabetes. CDR3 sequence: CATSRPQSSNEQYF. As DNA, the CDR3 is TGTGCCACCAGCAGACCCCAAAGTAGTAACGAGCAGTACTTC.